This T cell receptor beta chain came from a study of cytomegalovirus exposure and HLA in healthy donors. Researchers ran the PCR with 60 Vbeta and 13 Jbeta primers. TCRdb keeps only in-frame clones here, not all; method: immunoSEQ multiplex PCR. The sample consists of approximately 140,000 clones, around 85% of them appearing once. V gave up 4 bases and J gave up 9 bases, with 19 bases separating them. CDR3 size: 15 residues. Germline V gene data show CDR1 as SGHNT and CDR2 as YENEEA. As to this clone: What it recognizes is unknown.

The study, taken as a whole, reports: TRBV6-2, TRBV6-3 and some other V segments were unresolvable in 87-base-pair reads. The classifier reportedly diagnosed cytomegalovirus status with high specificity and sensitivity. According to an earlier analysis, most TCR beta V segments yielded productive rearrangements about 87% or about 30% of the time.

The specimen sequenced was PBMCs. This TCR was sampled from a man aged 40-50 years in good health and CMV-seropositive. The chain combines TRBV11-3 with TRBJ2-1; D is possibly TRBD1 (8 bases). The CDR3 spells CASSSGTGWEGEQFF. CDR3 DNA: TGTGCCAGCAGCTCGGGGACAGGATGGGAGGGTGAGCAGTTCTTC.